The next 11 T cell receptor beta chains were all read from a single sample in a study of shared clonotypes between healthy human individuals. The data were produced by immunoSEQ multiplex PCR, yet TCRdb's version contains in-frame clones alone and is incomplete. The table includes some 980,000 clones, 60% to 85% detected once. The specimen sequenced was memory CD4+ T cells sorted from blood. The subset denotes: CD45RA-negative fraction. Source of these receptors: a young man in good health.

This clone was seen more than once but under ten times. The gene calls are TRBV6-5 and TRBJ1-2; 11 bases line up with TRBD1. Germline assignment: CDR1 MNHEY and CDR2 SVGAGI. The J segment lost 8 bases and the V segment lost 8 bases, leaving 7 bases of the junction unmatched. CDR3 size: 13 residues. CDR3 residues: CASYGQGAVGYTF. The CDR3 nucleotides are TGTGCCAGCTACGGACAGGGGGCAGTGGGCTACACCTTC.

V and J are TRBV5-1 and TRBJ1-2; D ambiguous. Trimming left V 1 base short and J 8 bases short, with 9 bases between. The CDR3 runs 12 residues. In germline, CDR1 is SGHRS, CDR2 YFSETQ. The chain's CDR3 is CASSLQFDGYTF. The CDR3 DNA reads as TGCGCCAGCAGCTTGCAGTTTGACGGCTACACCTTC. The whole variable domain, filled in from reference TRBV5-1 and TRBJ1-2, reads KAGVTQTPRYLIKTRGQQVTLSCSPISGHRSVSWYQQTPGQGLQFLFEYFSETQRNKGNFPGRFSGRQFSNSRSEMNVSTLELGDSALYLCASSLQFDGYTFGSGTRLTVV.

There are a few counts of this clone. The genes are TRBV7-2 and TRBJ2-7, with TRBD1 as a possible D gene (6 bases). CDR3 length equals 15 residues. V lost 1 base and J 7 bases, leaving 17 bases between the germline ends. Germline-derived CDR1 and CDR2 are SGHTA and FQGNSA. This CDR3 reads CASSLVYGGQSEQYF. The DNA for the CDR3 is TGTGCCAGCAGCTTAGTATATGGTGGACAGAGTGAGCAGTACTTC.

This clone was picked up one time. The rearrangement links TRBV7-2 to TRBJ1-1; maybe TRBD1 (6 bases). Per the germline V gene, CDR1 is SGHTA and CDR2 is FQGNSA. V was pared by 2 bases and J by 4 bases, with 11 bases between. This CDR3 has 14 residues. CDR3 nucleotide sequence: TGTGCCAGCAGCTTAACAACAGGGAGCACTGAAGCTTTCTTT. This translates into CASSLTTGSTEAFF. The whole variable domain, filled in from reference TRBV7-2 and TRBJ1-1, reads GAGVSQSPSNKVTEKGKDVELRCDPISGHTALYWYRQSLGQGLEFLIYFQGNSAPDKSGLPSDRFSAERTGGSVSTLTIQRTQQEDSAVYLCASSLTTGSTEAFFGQGTRLTVV.

This clone came up a few times. CDR3 DNA: TGTGCCAGCAGAACACAGGGCGGGGCTAATGAAAAACTGTTTTTT. This codes for CASRTQGGANEKLFF. J is TRBJ1-4 and V is TRBV7-2, with a possible D match to TRBD1 (6 bases). The CDR3 is 15 residues long. The germline gives CDR1 SGHTA, CDR2 FQGNSA. V lost 6 bases, J lost 3 bases, and 14 bases lay in between.

J is TRBJ1-2 and V is TRBV6-5, with 8 bases matching TRBD1. The CDR3 extends over 15 amino acids. Per the germline V gene, CDR1 is MNHEY and CDR2 is SVGAGI. V lost 6 bases to trimming and J lost 4 bases; unmatched junction nucleotides: 10. CDR3 in DNA: TGTGCCAGCAGAACCCTCGGACAGGGCATCTATGGCTACACCTTC. This gives the protein CASRTLGQGIYGYTF.

This clone has more than one count but fewer than ten. CDR3 DNA sequence: TGCGCCAGTCAAGCTAGCGACCATGATAACGGGGAGCTGTTTTTT. This translates into CASQASDHDNGELFF. The chain links TRBV10-2 to TRBJ2-2, with D tentatively TRBD2 (6 bases). V shed 9 bases and J shed 7 bases, with 21 bases lying between them. The CDR3 is 15 amino acids. Germline CDR1 reads WSHSY; CDR2 reads SAAADI.

The chain recombines TRBV5-4 with TRBJ1-2, with D possibly being TRBD1 (5 bases). V lost 3 bases, J lost 8 bases, and 14 bases lay in between. This CDR3 has 13 residues. Germline V gene lookup returns CDR1 SGHNT and CDR2 YYREEE (reference sequence). The CDR3 reads CASSSGTSIGYTF. For the CDR3, the DNA is TGTGCCAGCAGCTCCGGGACGTCGATAGGCTACACCTTC.

This clone was seen a handful of times. This chain connects TRBV15 to TRBJ2-3, with TRBD2 identical over 10 bases. Germline V CDR1 and CDR2: LNHNV, YYDKDF (reference sequence). CDR3 size: 18 residues. J was trimmed by 4 bases and V by 0 bases; bases with no gene match: 10. The CDR3: CATSRDRLAGVGADTQYF. The CDR3 bases are TGTGCCACCAGCAGAGATCGCCTAGCGGGAGTGGGCGCAGATACGCAGTATTTT.

On this clone: The same CDR3 is also encoded by other DNA sequences in this sample. The gene calls are TRBV7-2 and TRBJ2-7; 13 positions agree with TRBD2. This CDR3 spans 15 amino acids. The V segment lost 4 bases and the J segment 2 bases; nucleotides outside the gene matches: 2. CDR1 and CDR2 (germline): SGHTA, FQGNSA. The CDR3 loop reads CASSSGLAGTYEQYF. CDR3 nucleotide sequence: TGTGCCAGCAGCTCGGGACTAGCGGGAACCTACGAGCAGTACTTC.

This clone was counted between two and nine times. This rearrangement joins TRBV2 to TRBJ1-2; D ambiguous. Germline CDR1 SNHLY, CDR2 FYNNEI. CDR3 length: 13 amino acids. Trimming took 4 bases from V and 3 from J, leaving 9 bases between them. CDR3 sequence reads: CASSGLFDYGYTF. The CDR3 region has the DNA TGTGCCAGCAGTGGGCTATTTGACTATGGCTACACCTTC. Together with reference TRBV2 and TRBJ1-2, the CDR3 gives the full variable domain: EPEVTQTPSHQVTQMGQEVILRCVPISNHLYFYWYRQILGQKVEFLVSFYNNEISEKSEIFDDQFSVERPDGSNFTLKIRSTKLEDSAMYFCASSGLFDYGYTFGSGTRLTVV.